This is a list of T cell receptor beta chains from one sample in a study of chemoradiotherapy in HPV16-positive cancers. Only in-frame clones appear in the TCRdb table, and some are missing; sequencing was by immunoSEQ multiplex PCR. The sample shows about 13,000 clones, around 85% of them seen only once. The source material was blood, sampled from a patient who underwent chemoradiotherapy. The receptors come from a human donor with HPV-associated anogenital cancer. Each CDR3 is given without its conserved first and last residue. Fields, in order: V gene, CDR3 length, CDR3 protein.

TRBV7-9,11,ASSLGQATEAF
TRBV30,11,AWSGGTNSPLH
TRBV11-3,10,ASSFSTGELF
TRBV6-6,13,ASSYDFGGTETQY
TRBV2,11,ASMRGGTGELF
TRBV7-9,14,ASSSTPFQGTGELF
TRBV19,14,ASSSRTEKRNQPQH
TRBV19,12,ASTLGQGADTQY
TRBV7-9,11,ASSLVYQETQY
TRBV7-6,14,ASSPNRGKPTGELF
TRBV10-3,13,AISSGGVSTDTQY
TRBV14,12,ASSPRIISSIAF
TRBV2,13,ASSRARGGTDTQY
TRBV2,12,ASSDGVGDTEAF
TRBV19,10,ASRETGSSPY
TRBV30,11,AWSPTLSPDAF
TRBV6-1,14,ASSDWSGRTNQPQH
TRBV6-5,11,ASSLDRAYGYT
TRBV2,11,ASIGTGYEKLF
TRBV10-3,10,ATRVGGSEQY
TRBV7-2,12,ASSFRTVNTEAF
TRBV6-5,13,ASSSPLGSGNTIY
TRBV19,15,ASSSQTGNKHTDTQY
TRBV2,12,ASSERQGDQPQH
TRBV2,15,ASSEKVAGGLKNEQF